The present T cell receptor (beta chain) was sequenced within a study of early T cells in non-severe SARS-CoV-2 infection. Study-wide points: There was a bias toward anti-spike CD8 responses in VDJdb matching, which missed private and CD4 specificities.

With 3 bases removed from V and 6 bases from J, the gap between germline ends came to 24 bases. The germline CDR1 and CDR2 sequences are GTSNPN and SVGIG (reference sequence). The CDR3 is made up of 16 amino acids. Many counts were recorded for this clonotype. Antigen specificity is unknown. TCRdb called the 5' RACE reads again in MiXCR, with one record for every CDR3 protein. The sample carries roughly 8,500 distinct CDR3 sequences, about 4.8% recorded once. The rearrangement uses TRBV30 and TRBJ2-7; TRBD2 might be the D (6 bases). Sequenced: whole blood. This clonotype was sampled from an adult who was a healthcare worker with PCR-confirmed SARS-CoV-2 infection or an uninfected control (not recorded which). The CDR3 region is CAWSDVGLVHPSEQYV. CDR3 bases: TGTGCCTGGAGCGACGTGGGACTCGTTCACCCGTCCGAGCAGTACGTC.